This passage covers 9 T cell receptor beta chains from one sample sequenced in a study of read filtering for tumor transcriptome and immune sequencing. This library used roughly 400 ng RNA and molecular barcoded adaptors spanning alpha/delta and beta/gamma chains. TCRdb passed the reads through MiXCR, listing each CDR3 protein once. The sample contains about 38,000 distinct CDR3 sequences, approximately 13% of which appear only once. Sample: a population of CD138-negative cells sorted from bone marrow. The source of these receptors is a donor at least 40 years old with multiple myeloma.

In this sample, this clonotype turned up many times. CDR3 sequence reads: CASSQDYGRAETQYF. In DNA, the CDR3 is TGTGCCAGCAGCCAAGATTACGGCAGGGCGGAGACCCAGTACTTC. The V and J genes are TRBV4-2 and TRBJ2-5; D may be TRBD1 (5 bases). Trimming cost V 0 bases and J 5 bases, with 13 bases left between them. In germline, CDR1 is LGHNA, CDR2 YNFKEQ. This CDR3 comprises 15 residues.

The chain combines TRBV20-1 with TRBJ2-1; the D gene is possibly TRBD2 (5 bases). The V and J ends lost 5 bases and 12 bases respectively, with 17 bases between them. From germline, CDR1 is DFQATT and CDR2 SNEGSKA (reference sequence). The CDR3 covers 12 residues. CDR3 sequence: CSAWSSRTGQFF. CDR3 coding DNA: TGCAGTGCTTGGTCTAGCCGTACTGGGCAGTTCTTC.

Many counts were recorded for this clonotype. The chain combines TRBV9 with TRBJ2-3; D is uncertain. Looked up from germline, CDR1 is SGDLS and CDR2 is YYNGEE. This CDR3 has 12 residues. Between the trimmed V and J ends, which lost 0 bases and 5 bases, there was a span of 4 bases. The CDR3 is CASSVGLDTQYF. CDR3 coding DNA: TGTGCCAGCAGCGTAGGACTAGATACGCAGTATTTT.

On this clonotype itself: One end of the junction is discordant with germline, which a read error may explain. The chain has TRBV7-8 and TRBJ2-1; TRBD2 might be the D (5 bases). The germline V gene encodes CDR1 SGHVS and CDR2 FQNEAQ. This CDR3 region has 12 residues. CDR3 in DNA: TGTGCCAGCAGCCCTGGAGGCAATGAGCAGTCCTTT. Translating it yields CASSPGGNEQSF. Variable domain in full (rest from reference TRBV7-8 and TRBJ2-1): GAGVSQSPRYKVAKRGQDVALRCDPISGHVSLFWYQQALGQGPEFLTYFQNEAQLDKSGLPSDRFFAERPEGSVSTLKIQRTQQEDSAVYLCASSPGGNEQSFGPGTRLTVL.

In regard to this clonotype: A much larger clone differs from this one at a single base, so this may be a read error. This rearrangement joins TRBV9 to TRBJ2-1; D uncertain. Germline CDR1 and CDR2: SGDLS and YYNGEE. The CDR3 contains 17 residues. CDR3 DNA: TGTGCCAGCAGCCCTCCCCATGGGCCAACAGATTACAATGAGCAGTCCTTC. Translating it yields CASSPPHGPTDYNEQSF.

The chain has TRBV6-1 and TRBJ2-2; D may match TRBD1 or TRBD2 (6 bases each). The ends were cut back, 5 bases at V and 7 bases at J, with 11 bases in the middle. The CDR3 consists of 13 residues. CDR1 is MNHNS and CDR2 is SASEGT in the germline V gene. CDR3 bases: TGTGCCAGCAGTAAAGGGGGGAGCGGGGAGCTGTTTTTT. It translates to CASSKGGSGELFF.

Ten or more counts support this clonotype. The CDR3 spells CASSTGTSGSTDTQYF. Written as DNA, the CDR3 is TGCGCCAGCAGCACCGGGACTAGCGGGAGCACAGATACGCAGTATTTT. The V and J genes are TRBV5-1 and TRBJ2-3, with 12 nucleotides matching TRBD2. The J segment lost 0 bases and the V segment lost 4 bases, leaving 3 bases of the junction unmatched. CDR1 is SGHRS and CDR2 is YFSETQ in the germline V gene. The CDR3 has 16 residues.

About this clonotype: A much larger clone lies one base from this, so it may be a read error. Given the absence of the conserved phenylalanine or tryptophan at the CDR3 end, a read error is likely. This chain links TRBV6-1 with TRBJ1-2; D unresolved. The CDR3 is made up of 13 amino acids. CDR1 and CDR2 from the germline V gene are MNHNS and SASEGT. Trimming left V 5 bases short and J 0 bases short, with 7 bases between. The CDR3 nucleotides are TGTGCCAGCAGTAACAGACCTAACTATGGCTACACCTAC. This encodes CASSNRPNYGYTY.

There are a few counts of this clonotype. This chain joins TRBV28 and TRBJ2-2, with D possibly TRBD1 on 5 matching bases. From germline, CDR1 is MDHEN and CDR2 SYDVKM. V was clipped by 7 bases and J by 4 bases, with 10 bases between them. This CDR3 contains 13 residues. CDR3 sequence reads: CASTQGFTGELFF. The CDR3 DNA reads TGTGCCAGCACCCAGGGCTTCACCGGGGAGCTGTTTTTT.